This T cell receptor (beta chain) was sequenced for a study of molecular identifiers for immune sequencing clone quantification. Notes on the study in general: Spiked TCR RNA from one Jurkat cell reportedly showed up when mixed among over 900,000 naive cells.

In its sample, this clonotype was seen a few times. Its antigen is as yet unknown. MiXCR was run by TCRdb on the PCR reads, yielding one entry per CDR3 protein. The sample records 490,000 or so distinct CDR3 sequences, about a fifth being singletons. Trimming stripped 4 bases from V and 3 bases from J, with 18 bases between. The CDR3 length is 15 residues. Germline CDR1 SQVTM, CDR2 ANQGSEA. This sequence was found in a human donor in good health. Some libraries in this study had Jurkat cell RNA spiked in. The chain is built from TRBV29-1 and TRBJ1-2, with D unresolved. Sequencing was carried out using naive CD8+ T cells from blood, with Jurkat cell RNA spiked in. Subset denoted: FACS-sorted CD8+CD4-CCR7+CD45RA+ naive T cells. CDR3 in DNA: TGCAGCGTTGGCGGAGAGGATCCTCAATACTATGGCTACACCTTC. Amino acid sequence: CSVGGEDPQYYGYTF.